A selection of T cell receptor beta chains follows, all from one sample in a study of OX40 agonist ivuxolimab in advanced cancers. Some clones are missing from TCRdb's copy, which holds only in-frame ones; the method was immunoSEQ multiplex PCR. The sample includes about 46,000 clones, approximately 71% seen only once; the top ten take more than 2.5%. This material consisted of CD4+ or CD8+ T cells sorted from blood, taken in a trial of the OX40 agonist ivuxolimab. Receptors originate from an adult with an advanced solid tumor such as melanoma, head and neck, liver or kidney cancer. Each CDR3 is given with its conserved first and last residue. The order of the fields is V gene, J gene, clone size, D gene, CDR3 DNA, CDR3 protein. The D gene is left open where the match is weak. Clone size, where shown, is once, few, many, or a class for clones that have expanded.

V: TRBV18; J: TRBJ2-7; size: few; D: TRBD1; DNA: TGTGCCAGCTCACCGCCGACAGGGGGTTATGGCTACGAGCAGTACTTC; CDR3: CASSPPTGGYGYEQYF
V: TRBV5-6; J: TRBJ2-3; size: once; D: TRBD1; DNA: TGTGCCAGCAGCTTGGGGGGACAGGGGGCTTTCTCAGATACGCAGTATTTT; CDR3: CASSLGGQGAFSDTQYF
V: TRBV5-1; J: TRBJ2-5; size: once; D: NA; DNA: TGCGCCAGCAGCTTGGAGAGGACTACACAAGAGACCCAGTACTTC; CDR3: CASSLERTTQETQYF
V: TRBV5-4; J: TRBJ2-3; size: once; D: NA; DNA: TGTGCCAGCAGCTTGGGAGGGGCGCAGTATTTT; CDR3: CASSLGGAQYF
V: TRBV18; J: TRBJ1-4; size: NA; D: NA; DNA: TGTGCCAGCTCGCCACAAGGGGCTGAAAAACTGTTTTTT; CDR3: CASSPQGAEKLFF
V: TRBV6-1; J: TRBJ1-2; size: NA; D: NA; DNA: TGTGCCAGCAGTGAAAGGAGGGGATTTGACGGCTACACCTTC; CDR3: CASSERRGFDGYTF
V: TRBV12-5; J: TRBJ1-1; size: few; D: NA; DNA: TGTGCTAGTGGTACCTGGGTCGGCACTGAAGCTTTCTTT; CDR3: CASGTWVGTEAFF
V: TRBV18; J: TRBJ2-2; size: few; D: NA; DNA: TGTGCCAGCTCACCGGGACGCCAAGGGGAGCTGTTTTTT; CDR3: CASSPGRQGELFF
V: TRBV9; J: TRBJ2-5; size: NA; D: TRBD2; DNA: TGTGCCAGCAGCGTTGGAAGCGGGAGGTTGGAGACCCAGTACTTC; CDR3: CASSVGSGRLETQYF
V: TRBV2; J: TRBJ2-1; size: NA; D: NA; DNA: TGTGCCAGCAGCGAAACAGGGCCAGGGGACCACAATGAGCAGTTCTTC; CDR3: CASSETGPGDHNEQFF
V: TRBV5-1; J: TRBJ1-5; size: NA; D: TRBD1; DNA: TGCGCCAGCAGCCCACAGGGGGCGAGTAATCAGCCCCAGCATTTT; CDR3: CASSPQGASNQPQHF
V: TRBV4-1; J: TRBJ2-3; size: NA; D: TRBD1; DNA: TGCGCCACCCGGGACAGGGGGCGCACAGATACGCAGTATTTT; CDR3: CATRDRGRTDTQYF
V: TRBV7-9; J: TRBJ2-3; size: NA; D: NA; DNA: TGTGCCAGCAGCTTAGGTCGGGGTTCAGATACGCAGTATTTT; CDR3: CASSLGRGSDTQYF
V: TRBV4-2; J: TRBJ2-1; size: few; D: TRBD2; DNA: TGTGCCAGCAGCCAAGGTCCTAGCGGGTTTTTGAGGGAGCAGTTCTTC; CDR3: CASSQGPSGFLREQFF
V: TRBV19; J: TRBJ2-1; size: NA; D: TRBD1; DNA: TGTGCCAGTAGTAGGGGACAGGCCAATGAGCAGTTCTTC; CDR3: CASSRGQANEQFF
V: TRBV19; J: TRBJ2-1; size: NA; D: TRBD2; DNA: TGTGCCAGTAGTACTAGCGGGAATGGTGAGCAGTTCTTC; CDR3: CASSTSGNGEQFF
V: TRBV13; J: TRBJ1-3; size: NA; D: NA; DNA: TGTGCCAGCAGCTTAAAAGGGGTTACTGGAAACACCATATATTTT; CDR3: CASSLKGVTGNTIYF
V: TRBV2; J: TRBJ2-7; size: NA; D: TRBD1; DNA: TGTGCCAGCAGTGAAGCGACCGGGACAGGGGTCTACGAGCAGTACTTC; CDR3: CASSEATGTGVYEQYF
V: TRBV30; J: TRBJ2-7; size: NA; D: TRBD1; DNA: TGTGCCTGGAGCTCAGGGGGTTCCTACGAGCAGTACTTC; CDR3: CAWSSGGSYEQYF
V: TRBV6-4; J: TRBJ1-4; size: NA; D: NA; DNA: TGTGCCTCCCAGGTAGGGCCTCCGGAAGAAAAACTGTTTTTT; CDR3: CASQVGPPEEKLFF
V: TRBV5-4; J: TRBJ2-7; size: once; D: NA; DNA: TGTGCCAGCAGCACCAGGGTCCCCGGGGCCTACGAGCAGTACTTC; CDR3: CASSTRVPGAYEQYF
V: TRBV4-1; J: TRBJ1-1; size: once; D: NA; DNA: TGCGCCAGCAGCCAAGATGCGGCGCGGGTCGGATCCTGGGGCACTGAAGCTTTCTTT; CDR3: CASSQDAARVGSWGTEAFF
V: TRBV7-3; J: TRBJ2-4; size: few; D: TRBD2; DNA: TGTGCCAGCAGCTTAGACGCAGCGGGGAGGGGAGCCAAAAACATTCAGTACTTC; CDR3: CASSLDAAGRGAKNIQYF
V: TRBV4-1; J: TRBJ2-5; size: few; D: NA; DNA: TGCGCCAGCAGCCAAGCTTATCCCCGGAGGGTCGAGACCCAGTACTTC; CDR3: CASSQAYPRRVETQYF
V: TRBV29-1; J: TRBJ2-5; size: NA; D: TRBD2; DNA: TGCAGCGTTGAGAGCGGGAGGCAACGGGAGACCCAGTACTTC; CDR3: CSVESGRQRETQYF
V: TRBV2; J: TRBJ2-2; size: NA; D: TRBD1; DNA: TGTGCCAGCTGCCCGACAGGGAGCACCGGGGAGCTGTTTTTT; CDR3: CASCPTGSTGELFF
V: TRBV14; J: TRBJ1-2; size: NA; D: NA; DNA: TGTGCCAGCAGCCAAGATCTCCGGGACCCCGGTGGCTACACCTTC; CDR3: CASSQDLRDPGGYTF
V: TRBV7-9; J: TRBJ2-1; size: NA; D: NA; DNA: TGTGCCAGCAGCTTGGGCCGGGACAATGAGCAGTTCTTC; CDR3: CASSLGRDNEQFF
V: TRBV28; J: TRBJ1-5; size: NA; D: NA; DNA: TGTGCCAGCACGTCCCAGGGTATGGGTCAGCCCCAGCATTTT; CDR3: CASTSQGMGQPQHF
V: TRBV6-6; J: TRBJ2-3; size: NA; D: NA; DNA: TGTGCCAGCAGTTACGATAGCGGTGGGGGGACAGATACGCAGTATTTT; CDR3: CASSYDSGGGTDTQYF
V: TRBV7-8; J: TRBJ2-2; size: NA; D: TRBD1; DNA: TGTGCCAGCAGCTTCTCGTTACAGGGGGGAAACACCGGGGAGCTGTTTTTT; CDR3: CASSFSLQGGNTGELFF
V: TRBV7-6; J: TRBJ1-1; size: many; D: NA; DNA: TGTGCCAGCAGCCCGTGGACGGGGAAGACTGAAGCTTTCTTT; CDR3: CASSPWTGKTEAFF
V: TRBV10-2; J: TRBJ2-1; size: NA; D: TRBD1; DNA: TGCGCCAGCAGGGGACAGGGGGAAGGTGAGCAGTTCTTC; CDR3: CASRGQGEGEQFF
V: TRBV5-1; J: TRBJ1-3; size: NA; D: NA; DNA: TGCGCCAGCAGCTTGGAGGGCGGCTTCACTGGGTACACCATATATTTT; CDR3: CASSLEGGFTGYTIYF
V: TRBV4-2; J: TRBJ2-2; size: NA; D: NA; DNA: TGTGCCAGCAGCCATCCCACCGGGGAGCTGTTTTTT; CDR3: CASSHPTGELFF
V: TRBV9; J: TRBJ2-4; size: NA; D: TRBD1; DNA: TGTGCCAGCAGCGTAGGGCCCCTTCCGACAGGGGCCAAAAACATTCAGTACTTC; CDR3: CASSVGPLPTGAKNIQYF
V: TRBV6-5; J: TRBJ2-1; size: NA; D: NA; DNA: TGTGCCAGCAAGGTAGCGGCCTTTAGTGAGCAGTTCTTC; CDR3: CASKVAAFSEQFF
V: TRBV5-6; J: TRBJ1-6; size: NA; D: TRBD1; DNA: TGTGCCAGCAGCTCCGTTGGACAGGGGGCCCCACATCCACCCCTCCACTTT; CDR3: CASSSVGQGAPHPPLHF
V: TRBV18; J: TRBJ1-2; size: many; D: NA; DNA: TGTGCCAGCTCACCGGGCACCTATGGCTACACCTTC; CDR3: CASSPGTYGYTF
V: TRBV5-1; J: TRBJ2-7; size: NA; D: NA; DNA: TGCGCCAGCAGCTTGGATGGCCACAGATCCTACGAGCAGTACTTC; CDR3: CASSLDGHRSYEQYF
V: TRBV28; J: TRBJ2-7; size: NA; D: NA; DNA: TGTGCCAGCAGTTTGGCCCCCTACGAGCAGTACTTC; CDR3: CASSLAPYEQYF
V: TRBV10-3; J: TRBJ2-7; size: NA; D: TRBD1; DNA: TGTGCCATCGCAGGAGGGACAGGGAGTATCGAGCAGTACTTC; CDR3: CAIAGGTGSIEQYF
V: TRBV5-1; J: TRBJ2-3; size: NA; D: TRBD2; DNA: TGCGCCAGCAAAAAAGGACTAGCGGGACGTGCAGATACGCAGTATTTT; CDR3: CASKKGLAGRADTQYF
V: TRBV2; J: TRBJ2-1; size: NA; D: NA; DNA: TGTGCCAGCAGTGAACTCCCCGGGAATGAGCAGTTCTTC; CDR3: CASSELPGNEQFF
V: TRBV6-1; J: TRBJ2-7; size: NA; D: NA; DNA: TGTGCCAGCGGGATACAGGAATCTTCCGAGCAGTACTTC; CDR3: CASGIQESSEQYF
V: TRBV13; J: TRBJ2-3; size: few; D: NA; DNA: TGTGCCAGCAGCCGAGGGGGCACAGATACGCAGTATTTT; CDR3: CASSRGGTDTQYF
V: TRBV7-9; J: TRBJ2-1; size: NA; D: NA; DNA: TGTGCCAGCAGTTACAGGCGAGGGGCCGACAATGAGCAGTTCTTC; CDR3: CASSYRRGADNEQFF
V: TRBV19; J: TRBJ2-2; size: NA; D: NA; DNA: TGTGCCAGTAAGGGGGATCGGGGGAAGAACACCGGGGAGCTGTTTTTT; CDR3: CASKGDRGKNTGELFF
V: TRBV28; J: TRBJ1-1; size: NA; D: TRBD1; DNA: TGTGCCAGCAGTTTATTTGGGGGGGACAGGGGGCGAACTGAAGCTTTCTTT; CDR3: CASSLFGGDRGRTEAFF
V: TRBV4-1; J: TRBJ2-7; size: medium-sized; D: TRBD1; DNA: TGCGCCAGCAGCTCTCCGGGACAGGGGTACGAGCAGTACTTC; CDR3: CASSSPGQGYEQYF
V: TRBV30; J: TRBJ1-2; size: NA; D: TRBD1; DNA: TGTGCCCGATCACGGGACAGACCCTATGGCTACACCTTC; CDR3: CARSRDRPYGYTF
V: TRBV11-2; J: TRBJ2-1; size: NA; D: NA; DNA: TGTGCCAGCAGTTCCCCCCTGGGATACAATGAGCAGTTCTTC; CDR3: CASSSPLGYNEQFF
V: TRBV4-1; J: TRBJ2-1; size: NA; D: NA; DNA: TGCGCCAGCAGCCAAGAGTTAACTATAGGGTACTACAATGAGCAGTTCTTC; CDR3: CASSQELTIGYYNEQFF
V: TRBV30; J: TRBJ2-5; size: NA; D: NA; DNA: TGTGCCTGGAGTCCCCCATTGGGTAGCTGGGAGACCCAGTACTTC; CDR3: CAWSPPLGSWETQYF
V: TRBV28; J: TRBJ1-1; size: NA; D: NA; DNA: TGTGCCAGTTCGAGACAGCCGAACACTGAAGCTTTCTTT; CDR3: CASSRQPNTEAFF
V: TRBV2; J: TRBJ1-1; size: few; D: NA; DNA: TGTGCCAGCACCGACACCGCTATGAACACTGAAGCTTTCTTT; CDR3: CASTDTAMNTEAFF
V: TRBV2; J: TRBJ1-2; size: once; D: NA; DNA: TGTGCCAGCAGTGCCCCTCGGGAGTTTGGCTACACCTTC; CDR3: CASSAPREFGYTF
V: TRBV10-3; J: TRBJ2-7; size: NA; D: NA; DNA: TGTGCCATCAGTGACCCACAAGGATCAGGGAGCAACTATAACGAGCAGTACTTC; CDR3: CAISDPQGSGSNYNEQYF
V: TRBV5-4; J: TRBJ2-1; size: NA; D: NA; DNA: TGTGCCAGCAGCTTGTATCGGGGCGGGGACCTCTCGGTTGAGCAGTTCTTC; CDR3: CASSLYRGGDLSVEQFF
V: TRBV20-1; J: TRBJ2-7; size: NA; D: NA; DNA: TGCAGTGCCATAGACTACGAGCAGTACTTC; CDR3: CSAIDYEQYF